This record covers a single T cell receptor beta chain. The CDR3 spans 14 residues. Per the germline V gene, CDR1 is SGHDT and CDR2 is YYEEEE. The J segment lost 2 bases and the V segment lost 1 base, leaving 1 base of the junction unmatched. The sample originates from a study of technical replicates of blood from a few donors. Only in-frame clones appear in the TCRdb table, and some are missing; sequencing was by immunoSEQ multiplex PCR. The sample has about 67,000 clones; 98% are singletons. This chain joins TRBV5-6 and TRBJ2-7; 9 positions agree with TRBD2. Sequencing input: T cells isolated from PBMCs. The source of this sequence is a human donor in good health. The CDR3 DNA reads TGTGCCAGCAGCTTGTCTAGCGGGACCTACGAGCAGTACTTC. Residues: CASSLSSGTYEQYF.